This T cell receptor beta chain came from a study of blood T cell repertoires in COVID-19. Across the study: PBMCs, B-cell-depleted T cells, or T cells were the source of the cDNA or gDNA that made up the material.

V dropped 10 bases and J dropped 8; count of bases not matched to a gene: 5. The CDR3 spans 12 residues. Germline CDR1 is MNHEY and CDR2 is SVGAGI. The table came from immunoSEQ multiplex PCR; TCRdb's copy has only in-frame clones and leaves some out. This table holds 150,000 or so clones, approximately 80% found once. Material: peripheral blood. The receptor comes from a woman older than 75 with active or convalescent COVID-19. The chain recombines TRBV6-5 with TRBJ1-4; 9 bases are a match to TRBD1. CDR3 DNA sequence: TGTGCCACGGACAGGGGAGGCGAAAAACTGTTTTTT. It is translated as CATDRGGEKLFF.